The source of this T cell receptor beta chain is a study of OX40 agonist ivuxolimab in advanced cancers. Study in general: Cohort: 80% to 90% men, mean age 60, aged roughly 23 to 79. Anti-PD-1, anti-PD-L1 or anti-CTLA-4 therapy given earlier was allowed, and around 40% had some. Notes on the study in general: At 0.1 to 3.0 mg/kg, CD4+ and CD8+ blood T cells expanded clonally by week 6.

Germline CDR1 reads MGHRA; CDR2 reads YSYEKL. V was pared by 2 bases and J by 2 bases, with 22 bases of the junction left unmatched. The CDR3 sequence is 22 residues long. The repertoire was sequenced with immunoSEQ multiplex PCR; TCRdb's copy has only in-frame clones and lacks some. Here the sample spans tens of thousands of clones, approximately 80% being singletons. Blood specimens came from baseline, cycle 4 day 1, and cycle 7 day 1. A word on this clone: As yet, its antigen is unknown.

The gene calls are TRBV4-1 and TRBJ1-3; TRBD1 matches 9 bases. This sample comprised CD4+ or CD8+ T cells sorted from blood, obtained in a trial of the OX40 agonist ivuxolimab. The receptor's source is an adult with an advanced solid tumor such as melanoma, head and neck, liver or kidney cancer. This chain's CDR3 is CASSQPSPGQGVSGRPGNTIYF. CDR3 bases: TGCGCCAGCAGCCAACCCAGCCCGGGACAGGGAGTTTCGGGTCGGCCTGGAAACACCATATATTTT.